This T cell receptor beta chain originates from a study of tumor and adjacent non-tumor tissue in lung cancer. Study in general: Aged roughly 30 to 76 years, patients included nine to eleven men and roughly 5 women with stage I to III disease. About 4.17 million productive TCRbeta reads were obtained per sample on average.

TCRbeta libraries were built with three rounds of nested PCR, modified from ARM-PCR. From the multiplex PCR reads, TCRdb called clonotypes with MiXCR, one entry per CDR3 protein. Of around 60,000 distinct CDR3 sequences listed, around 64% were seen once; the top ten hold less than 35%. Concerning this clonotype itself: No antigen is known for it.

Per germline, CDR1 MNHNS and CDR2 SASEGT. This CDR3 comprises 14 residues. Findings of the study overall: Shorter survival was associated with higher TCR diversity in tumors.

The template was RNA from unsorted bulk tissue. Distant lung tissue was collected more than 3 cm away from the tumor edge. This TCR was sampled from a man between 65 and 85 years old with non-small cell lung cancer. The genes are TRBV6-1 and TRBJ2-2; a possible D gene is TRBD2 (5 bases). Sequenced: distant non-tumor lung tissue. The CDR3 DNA reads as TGTGTCAGAAGTATGTCTAGAGGGACCGGGGAGCTGTTTTTT. This translates into CVRSMSRGTGELFF.